A selection of T cell receptor beta chains follows, all from one sample in a study of T cell changes during pregnancy in multiple sclerosis. Profiling relied on immunoSEQ multiplex PCR, and the TCRdb table lists in-frame clones only, not all of them. The data show more than 40,000 clones, 90% to 95% seen once. The sample in question was CD8+ T cells from peripheral blood mononuclear cells, obtained in the first trimester of pregnancy. The receptors were gathered from a female donor with multiple sclerosis, enrolled in a pregnancy study. Each CDR3 is given with its conserved first and last residue. The D gene is left open where the match is weak. Clone size is stated in some rows and not others, as once, few, many or a class when expanded.

TRBJ1-1	-	-	TRBV25-1	TGTGCCAGCAGTCTAGGGCGGGTAGCTTTCTTT	CASSLGRVAFF
TRBJ2-3	-	TRBD2	TRBV7-2	TGTGCCAGCGCAATTTGGGCGGGAGGCACAGATACGCAGTATTTT	CASAIWAGGTDTQYF
TRBJ2-1	-	TRBD2	TRBV27	TGTGCCAGCAGTTTGACTAGCGGGCCCTACAATGAGCAGTTCTTC	CASSLTSGPYNEQFF
TRBJ2-7	-	TRBD1	TRBV6-5	TGTGCCAGCAGTTCCGGGACAGGGAGCTACGAGCAGTACTTC	CASSSGTGSYEQYF
TRBJ1-1	once	-	TRBV6-5	TGTGCCAGCAGTGGTTCGGACGGGGACACTGAAGCTTTCTTT	CASSGSDGDTEAFF
TRBJ1-5	-	TRBD1	TRBV6-5	TGTGCCAGCGCGACAGGGAGTAATCAGCCCCAGCATTTT	CASATGSNQPQHF
TRBJ1-2	-	-	TRBV4-1	TGCGCCAGCAGCCAAGATGGGGCAGGACCTAACTATGGCTACACCTTC	CASSQDGAGPNYGYTF
TRBJ1-1	-	TRBD1	TRBV6-6	TGTGTCAGCAGTTACGGACAGGGGGCTTTCACTGAAGCTTTCTTT	CVSSYGQGAFTEAFF
TRBJ1-2	-	-	TRBV27	TGTGCCAGCAGTTTAAGGGAGGGGTATGGCTACACCTTC	CASSLREGYGYTF
TRBJ2-1	-	TRBD1	TRBV4-1	TGCGCCAGCAGCCAAGTCCCCAGGCAGGGGGCTAATGAGCAGTTCTTC	CASSQVPRQGANEQFF
TRBJ2-7	-	-	TRBV5-6	TGTGCCAGCAGCTCTGAACCGGACATGACCCACGAGCAGTACTTC	CASSSEPDMTHEQYF
TRBJ2-1	-	TRBD2	TRBV25-1	TGTGCCAGCAGTGGACTTTCTAGCGGCAGCTCCTACAATGAGCAGTTCTTC	CASSGLSSGSSYNEQFF
TRBJ2-7	-	-	TRBV11-2	TGTGCCAGCAGAAAGGGGGGGAATACCTACGAGCAGTACTTC	CASRKGGNTYEQYF
TRBJ2-1	-	TRBD1	TRBV4-1	TGCGCCAGCAGCCAGCGACAGGGGACCTACAATGAGCAGTTCTTC	CASSQRQGTYNEQFF
TRBJ1-5	-	TRBD1	TRBV7-9	TGTGCCAGCAGCTCCGATACAGGGGTGCAGCCCCAGCATTTT	CASSSDTGVQPQHF
TRBJ2-1	-	TRBD2	TRBV4-3	TGCGCCAGCAGCCCCCGGGACTATTACAATGAGCAGTTCTTC	CASSPRDYYNEQFF
TRBJ2-3	-	-	TRBV5-1	TGCGCCAGCAGCCTGAGCACAGATACGCAGTATTTT	CASSLSTDTQYF
TRBJ2-7	-	-	TRBV4-1	TGCGCCAGCAGCCAAGGGCAGGGATCCTCCTACGAGCAGTACTTC	CASSQGQGSSYEQYF
TRBJ2-7	-	TRBD2	TRBV9	TGTGCCAGCAGCGCGACTAGCGGGCCCTACGAGCAGTACTTC	CASSATSGPYEQYF
TRBJ2-1	-	-	TRBV28	TGTGCCAGCACCGCCGCGGGACTTTACAATGAGCAGTTCTTC	CASTAAGLYNEQFF
TRBJ2-7	-	-	TRBV2	TGTGCCAGCAGTGACTGGTACGATTGGGGCGGGCAGTACTTC	CASSDWYDWGGQYF
TRBJ2-7	once	TRBD2	TRBV5-1	TGCGCCAGCAGGGGGGGGACTCCCTACGAGCAGTACTTC	CASRGGTPYEQYF
TRBJ2-3	-	TRBD2	TRBV28	TGTGCCAGCAGTCAGACTCGGAGCGGGGAAGATACGCAGTATTTT	CASSQTRSGEDTQYF
TRBJ2-1	-	TRBD2	TRBV28	TGTGCCAGCAGCCCGATAGCGGGAGGAACCTACAATGAGCAGTTCTTC	CASSPIAGGTYNEQFF
TRBJ2-1	-	-	TRBV7-3	TGTGCCAGCAGCTTAACCGGGGACAATGAGCAGTTCTTC	CASSLTGDNEQFF
TRBJ2-1	-	TRBD2	TRBV5-1	TGCGCCAGCAGCTTGGTTATAGCGGGGGGGTTAAATGAGCAGTTCTTC	CASSLVIAGGLNEQFF